The rows below give T cell receptor beta chains drawn from one sample of a study of blood T cell repertoires in COVID-19. TCRdb keeps only in-frame clones here, not all; method: immunoSEQ multiplex PCR. Of approximately 260,000 clones in the sample, over 70% were seen once. The sequencing input was peripheral blood. These receptors all come from a woman in her 70s with COVID-19, enrolled during active disease. The CDR3 runs from the conserved cysteine through the conserved F or W.

17 | TRBV9 | CASSVVSSPSGNYGYTF
15 | TRBV28 | CASTPRGAGNQPQHF
13 | TRBV10-3 | CAISKGDTREAFF
16 | TRBV5-1 | CASSSPERSRTDTQYF
14 | TRBV14 | CASSPIRGRTEAFF
13 | TRBV19 | CASSIDKNTEAFF
13 | TRBV28 | CASRRQGVKGYTF
16 | TRBV29-1 | CSVTGLAGGMSNIQYF
15 | TRBV11-1 | CASSPRRISGNTIYF
15 | TRBV24-1 | CATSDYGRNTGELFF
15 | TRBV5-4 | CASSKGQAGANVLTF
14 | TRBV3-1/TRBV3-2 | CASSRDSYSYEQYF
16 | TRBV3-1/TRBV3-2 | CASSQESTGTYNEQFF
14 | TRBV15 | CATSRGRGGNTIYF
14 | TRBV6-5 | CASSTTGTNYGYTF
14 | TRBV28 | CASSLRQVNTEAFF
12 | TRBV28 | CASSPGFEKLFF
17 | TRBV15 | CATSKNPGQLYQETQYF
16 | TRBV3-1/TRBV3-2 | CASSQDRLAGSYEQYF
15 | TRBV12-5 | CASGPSLAGGYEQYF
13 | TRBV6-6 | CASSGQSSYEQYF
15 | TRBV30 | CAWTSGRAAVKTQYF
15 | TRBV7-6 | CASSLEIRFTGELFF
13 | TRBV5-1 | CASSLGLAGEQFF
17 | TRBV5-1 | CASSLKTGQGWNSPLHF
15 | TRBV18 | CASSPPGTPTYEQYF
11 | TRBV29-1 | CSVNRAGGYTF
15 | TRBV7-4 | CASSPGTASGNTIYF
16 | TRBV30 | CAWSPTGQGAHYGYTF
12 | TRBV5-1 | CASSQSGETQYF
13 | TRBV28 | CASSLWGGETQYF
15 | TRBV27 | CASSMTSGSPAEQFF
13 | TRBV7-2 | CASRLAGYNEQFF
18 | TRBV28 | CASRTTGQGGSGNQPQHF
14 | TRBV28 | CASSWTGPNEKLFF
18 | TRBV3-1/TRBV3-2 | CASSQERGGLAGEETQYF
12 | TRBV20-1 | CSASVLSYEQYF
15 | TRBV7-9 | CASSLAGSGLNIQYF
11 | TRBV30 | CAWRGREKQYF
15 | TRBV7-8 | CASSLHRGMDTEAFF
17 | TRBV5-1 | CASSLALGLATTYEQYF